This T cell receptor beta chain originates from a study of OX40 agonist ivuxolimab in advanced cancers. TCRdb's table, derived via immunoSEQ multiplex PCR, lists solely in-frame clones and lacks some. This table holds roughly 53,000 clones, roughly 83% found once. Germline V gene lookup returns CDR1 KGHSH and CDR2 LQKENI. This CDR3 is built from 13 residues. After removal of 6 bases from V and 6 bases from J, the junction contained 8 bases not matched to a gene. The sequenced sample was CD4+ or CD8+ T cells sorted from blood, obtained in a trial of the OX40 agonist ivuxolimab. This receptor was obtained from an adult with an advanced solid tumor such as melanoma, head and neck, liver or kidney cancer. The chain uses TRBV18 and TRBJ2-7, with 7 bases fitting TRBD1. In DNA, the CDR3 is TGTGCCAGCTCCCGGGACAGTAGAAGCGAGCAGTACTTC. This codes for CASSRDSRSEQYF.